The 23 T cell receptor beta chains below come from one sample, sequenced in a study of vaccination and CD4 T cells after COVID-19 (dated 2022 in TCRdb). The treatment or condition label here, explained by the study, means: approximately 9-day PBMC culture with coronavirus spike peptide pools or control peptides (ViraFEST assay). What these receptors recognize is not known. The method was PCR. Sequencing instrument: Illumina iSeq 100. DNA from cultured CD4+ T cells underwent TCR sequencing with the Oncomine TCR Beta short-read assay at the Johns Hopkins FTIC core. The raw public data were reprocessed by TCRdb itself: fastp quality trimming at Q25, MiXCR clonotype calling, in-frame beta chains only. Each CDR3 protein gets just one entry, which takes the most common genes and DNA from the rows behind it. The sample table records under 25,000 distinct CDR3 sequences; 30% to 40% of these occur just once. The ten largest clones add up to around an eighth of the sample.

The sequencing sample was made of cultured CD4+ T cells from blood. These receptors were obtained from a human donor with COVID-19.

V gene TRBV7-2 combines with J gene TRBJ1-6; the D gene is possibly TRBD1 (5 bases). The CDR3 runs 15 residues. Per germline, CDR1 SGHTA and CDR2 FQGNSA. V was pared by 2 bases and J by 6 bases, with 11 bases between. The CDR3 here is CASSLNGGANSPLHF. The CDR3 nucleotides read TGTGCCAGCAGCTTAAATGGAGGGGCTAATTCACCCCTCCACTTT.

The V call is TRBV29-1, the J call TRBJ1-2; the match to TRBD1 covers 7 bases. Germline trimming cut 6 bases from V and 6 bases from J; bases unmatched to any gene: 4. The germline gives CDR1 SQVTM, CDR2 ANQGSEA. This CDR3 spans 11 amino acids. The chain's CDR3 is CSVGQSDGYTF. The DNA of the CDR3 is TGCAGCGTGGGACAGTCCGATGGCTACACCTTC.

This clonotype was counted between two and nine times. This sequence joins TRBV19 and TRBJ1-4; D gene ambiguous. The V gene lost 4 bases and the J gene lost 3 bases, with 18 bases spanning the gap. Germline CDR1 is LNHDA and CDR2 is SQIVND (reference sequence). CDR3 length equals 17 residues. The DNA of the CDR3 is TGTGCCAGTAGTACCAATTCAGGACGGACTCCTAATGAAAAACTGTTTTTT. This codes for CASSTNSGRTPNEKLFF. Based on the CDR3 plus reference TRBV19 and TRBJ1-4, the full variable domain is DGGITQSPKYLFRKEGQNVTLSCEQNLNHDAMYWYRQDPGQGLRLIYYSQIVNDFQKGDIAEGYSVSREKKESFPLTVTSAQKNPTAFYLCASSTNSGRTPNEKLFFGSGTQLSVL.

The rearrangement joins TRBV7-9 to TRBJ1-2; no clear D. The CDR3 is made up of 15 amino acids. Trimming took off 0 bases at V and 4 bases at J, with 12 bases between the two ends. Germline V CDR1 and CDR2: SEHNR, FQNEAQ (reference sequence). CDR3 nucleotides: TGTGCCAGCAGCTTAGCGTGGGCGGAACCCTATGGCTACACCTTC. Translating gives CASSLAWAEPYGYTF.

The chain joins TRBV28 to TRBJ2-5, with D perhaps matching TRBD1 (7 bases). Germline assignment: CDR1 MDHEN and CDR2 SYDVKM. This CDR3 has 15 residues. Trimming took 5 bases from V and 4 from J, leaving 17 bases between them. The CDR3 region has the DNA TGTGCCAGCAGTCTCAACAGGGGAGGTCGAGAGACCCAGTACTTC. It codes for CASSLNRGGRETQYF.

This chain's CDR3 is CASSPSGRLDTDTQYF. CDR3 DNA sequence: TGTGCCAGCAGTCCCTCGGGGCGCTTGGACACAGATACGCAGTATTTT. This sequence joins TRBV28 and TRBJ2-3, with D perhaps matching TRBD1 or TRBD2 (5 bases each). The CDR3 runs 16 residues. Deletions cut 5 bases from V and 2 bases from J, with 17 bases between. CDR1 MDHEN and CDR2 SYDVKM come from the germline V gene.

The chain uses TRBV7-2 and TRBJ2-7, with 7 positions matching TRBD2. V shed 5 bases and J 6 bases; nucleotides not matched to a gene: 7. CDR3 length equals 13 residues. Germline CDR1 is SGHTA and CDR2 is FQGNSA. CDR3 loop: CASSPRLAREQYF. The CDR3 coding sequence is TGTGCCAGCAGCCCGCGACTAGCACGCGAGCAGTACTTC.

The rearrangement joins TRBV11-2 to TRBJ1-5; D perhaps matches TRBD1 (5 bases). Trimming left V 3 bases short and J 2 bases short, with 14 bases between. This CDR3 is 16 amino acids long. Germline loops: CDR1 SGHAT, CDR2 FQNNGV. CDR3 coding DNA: TGTGCCAGCAGCTTGGAGGCGGGACGCCGCAATCAGCCCCAGCATTTT. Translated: CASSLEAGRRNQPQHF.

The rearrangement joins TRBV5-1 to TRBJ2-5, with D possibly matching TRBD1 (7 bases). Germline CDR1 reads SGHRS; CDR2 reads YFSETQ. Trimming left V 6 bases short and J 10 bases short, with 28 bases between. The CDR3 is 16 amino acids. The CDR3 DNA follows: TGCGCCAGCACGCCCTCTCGCAGGGGGGTTACCGGAGTCCAGTACTTC. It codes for CASTPSRRGVTGVQYF.

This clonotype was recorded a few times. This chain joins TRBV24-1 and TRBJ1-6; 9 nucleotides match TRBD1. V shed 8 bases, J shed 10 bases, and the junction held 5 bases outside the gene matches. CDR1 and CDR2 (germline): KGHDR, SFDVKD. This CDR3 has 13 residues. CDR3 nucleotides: TGTGCCACCAATCGGGGACAGGGATCACCCCTCCACTTT. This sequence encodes CATNRGQGSPLHF.

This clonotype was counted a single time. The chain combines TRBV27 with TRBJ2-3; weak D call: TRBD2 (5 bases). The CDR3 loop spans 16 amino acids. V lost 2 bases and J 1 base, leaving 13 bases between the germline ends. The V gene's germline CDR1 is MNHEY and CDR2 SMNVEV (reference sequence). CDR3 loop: CASSLSPRRRTDTQYF. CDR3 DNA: TGTGCCAGCAGTTTAAGCCCGAGGAGGCGCACAGATACGCAGTATTTT.

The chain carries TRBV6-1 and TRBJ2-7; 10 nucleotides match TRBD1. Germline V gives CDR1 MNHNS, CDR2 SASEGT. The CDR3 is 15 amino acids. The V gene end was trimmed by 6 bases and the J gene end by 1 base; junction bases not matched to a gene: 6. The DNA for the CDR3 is TGTGCCAGCAGCTCCCGGGACAGGGGATCCTACGAGCAGTACTTC. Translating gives CASSSRDRGSYEQYF.

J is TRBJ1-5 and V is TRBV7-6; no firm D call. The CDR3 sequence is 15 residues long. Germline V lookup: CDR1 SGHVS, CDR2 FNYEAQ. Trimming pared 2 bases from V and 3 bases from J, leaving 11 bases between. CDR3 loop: CASSLSATNNQPQHF. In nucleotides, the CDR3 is TGTGCCAGCAGCTTATCGGCCACGAACAATCAGCCCCAGCATTTT.

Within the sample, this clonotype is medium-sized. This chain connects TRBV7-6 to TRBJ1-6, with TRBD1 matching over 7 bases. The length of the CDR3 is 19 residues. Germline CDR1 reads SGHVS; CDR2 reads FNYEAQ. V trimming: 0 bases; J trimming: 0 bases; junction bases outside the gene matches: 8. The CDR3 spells CASSLAAGQESSYNSPLHF. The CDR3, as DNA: TGTGCCAGCAGCTTAGCCGCCGGACAGGAGAGCTCCTATAATTCACCCCTCCACTTT.

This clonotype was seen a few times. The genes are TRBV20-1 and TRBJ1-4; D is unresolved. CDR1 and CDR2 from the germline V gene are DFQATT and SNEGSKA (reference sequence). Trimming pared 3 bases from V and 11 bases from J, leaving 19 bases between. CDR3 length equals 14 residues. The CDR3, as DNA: TGCAGTGCTAGTTCAGGAATCAGCCTCCGGAAACTGTTTTTT. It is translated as CSASSGISLRKLFF.

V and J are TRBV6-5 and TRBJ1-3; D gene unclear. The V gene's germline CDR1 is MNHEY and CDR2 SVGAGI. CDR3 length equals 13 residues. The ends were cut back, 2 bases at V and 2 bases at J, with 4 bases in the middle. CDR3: CASSYRPGNTIYF. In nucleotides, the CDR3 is TGTGCCAGCAGTTACCGACCTGGAAACACCATATATTTT.

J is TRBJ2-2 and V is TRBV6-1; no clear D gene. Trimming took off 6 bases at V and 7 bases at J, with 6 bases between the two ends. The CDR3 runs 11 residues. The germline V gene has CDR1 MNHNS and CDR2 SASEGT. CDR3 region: CASRGGGELFF. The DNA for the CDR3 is TGTGCCAGCAGGGGTGGCGGGGAGCTGTTTTTT.

DNA for the CDR3: TGTGCCAGCAGACACCGCCCGCGCGGCCCACCCCCAGGCAATGAGCAGTTCTTC. This encodes CASRHRPRGPPPGNEQFF. The V and J genes are TRBV7-3 and TRBJ2-1; D is uncertain. Deletions cut 6 bases from V and 6 bases from J, with 27 bases between. Germline V gives CDR1 SGHTA, CDR2 FQGTGA. The CDR3 contains 18 residues.

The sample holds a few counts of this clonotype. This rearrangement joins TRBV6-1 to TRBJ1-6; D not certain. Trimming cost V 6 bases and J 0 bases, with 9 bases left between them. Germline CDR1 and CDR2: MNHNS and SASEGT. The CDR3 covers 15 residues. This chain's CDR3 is CASSPTSSYNSPLHF. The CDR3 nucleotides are TGTGCCAGCAGCCCTACTAGCTCCTATAATTCACCCCTCCACTTT.

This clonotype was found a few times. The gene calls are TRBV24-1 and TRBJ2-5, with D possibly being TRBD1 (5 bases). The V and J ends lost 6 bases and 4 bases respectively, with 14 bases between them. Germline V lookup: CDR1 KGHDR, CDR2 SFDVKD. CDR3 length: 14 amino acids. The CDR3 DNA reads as TGTGCCACCAGTACTGATAACAGGCGAGAGACCCAGTACTTC. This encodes CATSTDNRRETQYF.

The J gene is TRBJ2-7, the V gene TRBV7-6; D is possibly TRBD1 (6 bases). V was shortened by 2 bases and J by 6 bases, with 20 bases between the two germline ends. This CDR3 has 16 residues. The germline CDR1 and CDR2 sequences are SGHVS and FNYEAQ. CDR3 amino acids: CASSLLLAQGPLEQYF. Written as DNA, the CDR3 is TGTGCCAGCAGCTTATTGCTTGCACAGGGCCCGCTCGAGCAGTACTTC.

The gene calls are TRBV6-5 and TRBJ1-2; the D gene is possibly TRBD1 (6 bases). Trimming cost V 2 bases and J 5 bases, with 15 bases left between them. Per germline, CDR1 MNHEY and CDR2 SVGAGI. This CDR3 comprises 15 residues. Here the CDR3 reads CASSYADRATYGYTF. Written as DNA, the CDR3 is TGTGCCAGCAGTTACGCGGACAGAGCGACGTATGGCTACACCTTC.

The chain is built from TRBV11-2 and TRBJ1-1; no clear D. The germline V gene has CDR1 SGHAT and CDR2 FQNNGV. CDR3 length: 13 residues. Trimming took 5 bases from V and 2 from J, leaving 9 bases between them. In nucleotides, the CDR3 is TGTGCCAGCAGCCTCCAAACTAACACTGAAGCTTTCTTT. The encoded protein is CASSLQTNTEAFF.